These T cell receptor beta chains were read from a single sample in a study of spatial heterogeneity in lung cancer. MiXCR, run by TCRdb on the 5' RACE reads, gives a single entry per CDR3 protein. The sample contains about 25,000 distinct CDR3 sequences, around 6.1% of which appear only once. Specimen: PBMCs, collected at follow-up. The receptors stem from a male donor with early-stage non-small cell lung cancer. The CDR3 runs from the conserved cysteine through the conserved F or W. D genes are given only for firm matches. Only some rows state a clone size, as once, few, many or a class for expanded clones.

length: 16
size: -
V: TRBV18
D: -
J: TRBJ1-5
CDR3: CASSREQGPGSRPQHF
DNA: TGTGCCAGCTCACGTGAACAGGGCCCAGGGTCTCGGCCCCAGCATTTT

length: 14
size: many
V: TRBV6-6
D: -
J: TRBJ1-2
CDR3: CASSPQSPNYGYTF
DNA: TGTGCCAGCAGCCCACAATCCCCTAACTATGGCTACACCTTC

length: 16
size: many
V: TRBV20-1
D: TRBD2
J: TRBJ2-3
CDR3: CSAVQGAGGTTDTQYF
DNA: TGCAGTGCTGTTCAAGGGGCGGGAGGGACCACAGATACGCAGTATTTT

length: 16
size: -
V: TRBV7-8
D: -
J: TRBJ2-4
CDR3: CASSAGVTGPKNIQYF
DNA: TGTGCCAGCAGCGCCGGGGTGACAGGCCCCAAAAACATTCAGTACTTC

length: 13
size: many
V: TRBV29-1
D: -
J: TRBJ1-1
CDR3: CSAEVILNTEAFF
DNA: TGCAGCGCCGAAGTAATTCTGAACACTGAAGCTTTCTTT

length: 17
size: many
V: TRBV28
D: TRBD1
J: TRBJ2-1
CDR3: CASSYPRTGPLYNEQFF
DNA: TGTGCCAGCAGTTACCCAAGGACAGGGCCGTTATACAATGAGCAGTTCTTC

length: 13
size: few
V: TRBV7-8
D: -
J: TRBJ2-1
CDR3: CASSLRGYHEQFF
DNA: TGTGCCAGCAGCTTAAGGGGATACCATGAGCAGTTCTTC

length: 18
size: many
V: TRBV20-1
D: TRBD2
J: TRBJ2-3
CDR3: CSAYPTSGGTASTDTQYF
DNA: TGCAGTGCCTATCCCACTAGCGGGGGGACGGCTAGCACAGATACGCAGTATTTT

length: 14
size: many
V: TRBV6-2/TRBV6-3
D: -
J: TRBJ1-1
CDR3: CASSSGQLNTEAFF
DNA: TGTGCCAGCAGCTCCGGACAGCTGAACACTGAAGCTTTCTTT

length: 14
size: many
V: TRBV18
D: -
J: TRBJ2-2
CDR3: CASSPRLETGELFF
DNA: TGTGCCAGCTCACCCCGACTAGAAACCGGGGAGCTGTTTTTT

length: 15
size: few
V: TRBV19
D: -
J: TRBJ1-4
CDR3: CASSINTATNEKLFF
DNA: TGTGCCAGTAGTATTAACACCGCAACTAATGAAAAACTGTTTTTT

length: 14
size: -
V: TRBV6-6
D: -
J: TRBJ2-2
CDR3: CASSNPGRSGELFF
DNA: TGTGCCAGCAGTAATCCCGGGAGATCCGGGGAGCTGTTTTTT

length: 14
size: many
V: TRBV5-1
D: -
J: TRBJ2-1
CDR3: CASSIGTRGNEQFF
DNA: TGCGCCAGCAGCATTGGGACCCGGGGGAATGAGCAGTTCTTC

length: 14
size: many
V: TRBV7-9
D: -
J: TRBJ1-2
CDR3: CASSLGRDNYGYTF
DNA: TGTGCCAGCAGCTTAGGCAGGGATAACTATGGCTACACCTTC

length: 16
size: many
V: TRBV7-8
D: TRBD1
J: TRBJ2-3
CDR3: CASSLQGAGSTDTQYF
DNA: TGTGCCAGCAGCCTCCAGGGGGCAGGTAGCACAGATACGCAGTATTTT

length: 13
size: many
V: TRBV7-2
D: -
J: TRBJ1-4
CDR3: CASSRNRNEKLFF
DNA: TGTGCCAGCAGCAGAAACAGGAATGAAAAACTGTTTTTT

length: 18
size: few
V: TRBV6-5
D: -
J: TRBJ2-5
CDR3: CASSYRTAGWGGTKTQYF
DNA: TGTGCCAGCAGTTACAGAACGGCGGGGTGGGGCGGGACAAAGACCCAGTACTTC

length: 15
size: many
V: TRBV11-2
D: TRBD2
J: TRBJ2-5
CDR3: CASSVGTSSQETQYF
DNA: TGTGCCAGCAGCGTCGGGACTAGCAGCCAAGAGACCCAGTACTTC

length: 14
size: many
V: TRBV4-2
D: -
J: TRBJ1-2
CDR3: CASSQRWGAYGYTF
DNA: TGTGCCAGCAGCCAAAGGTGGGGGGCCTATGGCTACACCTTC

length: 14
size: -
V: TRBV18
D: -
J: TRBJ2-5
CDR3: CASSSGAAGETQYF
DNA: TGTGCCAGCTCCTCCGGGGCCGCCGGAGAGACCCAGTACTTC

length: 13
size: few
V: TRBV6-5
D: -
J: TRBJ2-1
CDR3: CASSYSAYHEQFF
DNA: TGTGCCAGCAGTTACTCGGCTTACCATGAGCAGTTCTTC

length: 15
size: many
V: TRBV7-9
D: TRBD2
J: TRBJ2-1
CDR3: CASSLAGLAGDEQFF
DNA: TGTGCCAGCAGCTTAGCAGGACTAGCGGGAGATGAGCAGTTCTTC

length: 15
size: -
V: TRBV11-1
D: TRBD1
J: TRBJ2-2
CDR3: CASSQGDRWDGELFF
DNA: TGTGCCAGCAGCCAAGGGGACAGATGGGACGGGGAGCTGTTTTTT

length: 17
size: many
V: TRBV11-2
D: TRBD1
J: TRBJ1-4
CDR3: CASSLGGGQRMFEKLFF
DNA: TGTGCCAGCAGCTTAGGTGGGGGACAGCGAATGTTCGAAAAACTGTTTTTT

length: 14
size: -
V: TRBV10-2
D: -
J: TRBJ1-5
CDR3: CASSTGFSNQPQHF
DNA: TGCGCCAGCAGTACCGGTTTTAGCAATCAGCCCCAGCATTTT

length: 14
size: -
V: TRBV30
D: -
J: TRBJ2-2
CDR3: CAWSVAGFGGELFF
DNA: TGTGCCTGGAGTGTAGCAGGGTTTGGCGGGGAGCTGTTTTTT

length: 16
size: many
V: TRBV2
D: -
J: TRBJ1-5
CDR3: CASSLGPNYSNQPQHF
DNA: TGTGCCAGCAGTCTCGGACCGAATTATAGCAATCAGCCCCAGCATTTT

length: 12
size: many
V: TRBV20-1
D: -
J: TRBJ2-3
CDR3: CSARVAADTQYF
DNA: TGCAGTGCTAGAGTCGCGGCAGATACGCAGTATTTT

length: 15
size: -
V: TRBV27
D: TRBD1
J: TRBJ1-3
CDR3: CASPPGTGTGNTIYF
DNA: TGTGCCAGCCCCCCCGGGACAGGGACTGGAAACACCATATATTTT

length: 16
size: many
V: TRBV27
D: TRBD2
J: TRBJ2-1
CDR3: CASSLGVAGGDNEQFF
DNA: TGTGCCAGCAGTTTAGGGGTAGCGGGAGGGGACAATGAGCAGTTCTTC

length: 12
size: -
V: TRBV3-1
D: -
J: TRBJ2-3
CDR3: CASSQDRAWTYF
DNA: TGTGCCAGCAGCCAAGATCGGGCTTGGACGTATTTT

length: 13
size: few
V: TRBV3-1
D: -
J: TRBJ2-7
CDR3: CASSQEGLYEQYF
DNA: TGTGCCAGCAGCCAAGAAGGACTCTACGAGCAGTACTTC

length: 17
size: many
V: TRBV2
D: -
J: TRBJ1-2
CDR3: CASSEGPLLARAYGYTF
DNA: TGTGCCAGCAGTGAAGGTCCCCTCCTAGCCCGAGCCTATGGCTACACCTTC

length: 15
size: many
V: TRBV3-1
D: -
J: TRBJ2-3
CDR3: CASSPMGRELDTQYF
DNA: TGTGCCAGCAGCCCGATGGGACGGGAGTTAGATACGCAGTATTTT

length: 15
size: many
V: TRBV6-5
D: -
J: TRBJ2-7
CDR3: CASNYQAGRYYEQYF
DNA: TGTGCCAGCAATTACCAGGCGGGACGTTACTACGAGCAGTACTTC

length: 16
size: few
V: TRBV14
D: TRBD2
J: TRBJ2-5
CDR3: CASSQPKTSDQETQYF
DNA: TGTGCCAGCAGCCAACCTAAGACTAGCGACCAAGAGACCCAGTACTTC

length: 14
size: many
V: TRBV7-8
D: -
J: TRBJ1-1
CDR3: CASSLTNLNTEAFF
DNA: TGTGCCAGCAGCTTGACCAACCTGAACACTGAAGCTTTCTTT

length: 12
size: many
V: TRBV9
D: -
J: TRBJ2-1
CDR3: CASSVDVGEQFF
DNA: TGTGCCAGCAGCGTAGATGTAGGTGAGCAGTTCTTC

length: 17
size: many
V: TRBV20-1
D: -
J: TRBJ1-5
CDR3: CSALQSRITYSNQPQHF
DNA: TGCAGTGCACTTCAGTCCCGGATTACCTATAGCAATCAGCCCCAGCATTTT

length: 15
size: many
V: TRBV4-3
D: TRBD2
J: TRBJ2-3
CDR3: CASSQDRLAADTQYF
DNA: TGCGCCAGCAGCCAAGATCGACTAGCAGCCGATACGCAGTATTTT

length: 12
size: many
V: TRBV28
D: -
J: TRBJ2-5
CDR3: CASAGAQETQYF
DNA: TGTGCCTCCGCAGGGGCGCAAGAGACCCAGTACTTC

length: 13
size: many
V: TRBV7-2
D: -
J: TRBJ1-2
CDR3: CASSSQTQYGYTF
DNA: TGTGCCAGCAGCTCTCAAACCCAATATGGCTACACCTTC

length: 14
size: many
V: TRBV2
D: -
J: TRBJ2-5
CDR3: CASSRDGPQETQYF
DNA: TGTGCCAGCAGTAGGGACGGGCCCCAAGAGACCCAGTACTTC

length: 16
size: -
V: TRBV6-2/TRBV6-3
D: TRBD2
J: TRBJ2-3
CDR3: CASSFPEAGGPDTQYF
DNA: TGTGCCAGCAGTTTCCCAGAGGCGGGGGGCCCTGATACGCAGTATTTT

length: 16
size: many
V: TRBV9
D: TRBD2
J: TRBJ2-3
CDR3: CASSVASGSPTDTQYF
DNA: TGTGCCAGCAGCGTAGCTAGCGGGAGCCCAACAGATACGCAGTATTTT

length: 16
size: many
V: TRBV19
D: TRBD1
J: TRBJ2-2
CDR3: CASTHLDRAPTGELFF
DNA: TGTGCCAGTACCCACCTTGACAGGGCCCCCACCGGGGAGCTGTTTTTT

length: 15
size: many
V: TRBV7-9
D: -
J: TRBJ1-4
CDR3: CASSLGESSNEKLFF
DNA: TGTGCCAGCAGCTTAGGCGAGAGTAGTAATGAAAAACTGTTTTTT

length: 14
size: -
V: TRBV10-3
D: TRBD1
J: TRBJ2-7
CDR3: CAISLGTGSAEQYF
DNA: TGTGCCATCAGCTTAGGGACAGGGTCGGCCGAGCAGTACTTC

length: 15
size: many
V: TRBV4-1
D: -
J: TRBJ2-5
CDR3: CASSQAGLPRETQYF
DNA: TGCGCCAGCAGCCAAGCGGGGCTACCGCGAGAGACCCAGTACTTC

length: 14
size: many
V: TRBV3-1
D: TRBD1
J: TRBJ1-5
CDR3: CASSRRGQSQPQHF
DNA: TGTGCCAGCAGCCGAAGGGGACAGAGTCAGCCCCAGCATTTT